These T cell receptor beta chains were read from a single sample in a study of tumor-infiltrating lymphocytes in primary liver carcinoma. TCRdb redid the calling of the multiplex PCR reads with MiXCR, one entry per CDR3 protein. The top ten clones hold roughly 7% of a sample with approximately 210,000 distinct CDR3 sequences, approximately 64% of them seen once. The sequenced material came from peripheral blood. These receptors all stem from a woman aged 55 to 70 with primary liver carcinoma and hepatitis B virus infection. Each CDR3 is given without its conserved first and last residue.

v_gene	j_gene	CDR3aa
TRBV30	TRBJ1-1	AWSAIYTGSYEAF
TRBV12-3/TRBV12-4	TRBJ2-7	ATTDRQMGEQY
TRBV30	TRBJ2-7	AWSGGDYEQY
TRBV4-2	TRBJ2-7	ASSRTGAESYEQY
TRBV6-6	TRBJ2-1	ASSVVTSGPSYNEQF
TRBV13	TRBJ2-3	ASSLWALRDNRWHRQY
TRBV5-1	TRBJ2-5	ASSFGETQY
TRBV6-5	TRBJ1-3	ASSYSRSGNTIY
TRBV7-9	TRBJ2-7	ARSLVGKYEQY
TRBV11-2	TRBJ2-7	ASSLGLAGGPGQY
TRBV11-2	TRBJ2-3	ASSILTSGLIGTQY
TRBV28	TRBJ1-1	ASSFSHTEAF
TRBV18	TRBJ1-2	TSSPILPGSVLRGYT
TRBV29-1	TRBJ1-2	SVVTGGRYGYT
TRBV29-1	TRBJ2-1	SVAWGKYDEQF